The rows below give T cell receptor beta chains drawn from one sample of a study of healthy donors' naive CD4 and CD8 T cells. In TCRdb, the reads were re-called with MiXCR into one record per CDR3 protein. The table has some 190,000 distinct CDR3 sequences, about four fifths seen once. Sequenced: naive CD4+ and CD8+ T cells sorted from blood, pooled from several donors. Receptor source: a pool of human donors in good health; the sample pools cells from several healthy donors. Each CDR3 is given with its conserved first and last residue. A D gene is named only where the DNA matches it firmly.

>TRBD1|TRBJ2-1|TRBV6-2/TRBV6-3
CASNRDRYNEQFF
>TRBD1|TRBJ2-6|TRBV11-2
CASSLLPMTGVRSGANVLTF
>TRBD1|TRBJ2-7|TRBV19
CASSMQDRAYEQYF
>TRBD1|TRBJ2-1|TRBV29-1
CSVGRGTGNNEQFF
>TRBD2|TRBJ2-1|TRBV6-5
CASRATSGNSYNEQFF
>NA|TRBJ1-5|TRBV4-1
CASSQWTVGQPQHF
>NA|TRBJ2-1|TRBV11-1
CASSWDNSYNEQFF
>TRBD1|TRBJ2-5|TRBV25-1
CASSDPGTVQETQYF
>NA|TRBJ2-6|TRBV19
CASSITPGEVLTF
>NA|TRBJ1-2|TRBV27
CASSPEARVRGYTF
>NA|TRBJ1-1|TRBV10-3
CAIKRVRETEAFF
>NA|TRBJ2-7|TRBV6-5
CASSYAGDEQYF
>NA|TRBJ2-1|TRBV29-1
CSVAVGKNVAVQFF
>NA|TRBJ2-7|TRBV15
CATSRVGYQGALQYF
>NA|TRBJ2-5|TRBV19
CASSASQGETQYF
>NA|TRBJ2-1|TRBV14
CASSQVVYNEQFF
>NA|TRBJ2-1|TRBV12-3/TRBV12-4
CASSLGSTYNEQFF
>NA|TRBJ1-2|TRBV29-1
CSVQGVGALVYGYTF
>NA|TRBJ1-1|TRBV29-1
CSVLVVGTEAFF
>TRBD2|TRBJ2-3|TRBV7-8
CASRGGLADTDTQYF
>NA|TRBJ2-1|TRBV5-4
CASSLAEGSNEQFF
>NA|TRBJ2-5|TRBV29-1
CSSEVRGETQYF
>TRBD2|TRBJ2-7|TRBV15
CATSRVAGRSYEQYF
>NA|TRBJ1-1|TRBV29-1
CSVGMNTEAFF
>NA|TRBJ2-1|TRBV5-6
CASSNPSGVEQFF
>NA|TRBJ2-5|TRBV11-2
CASSADSQETQYF
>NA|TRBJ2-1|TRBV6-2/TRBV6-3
CASCATYTSYNEQFF
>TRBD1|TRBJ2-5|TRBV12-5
CASGLGQGAETQYF
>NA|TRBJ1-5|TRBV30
CAWSGSSNQPQHF
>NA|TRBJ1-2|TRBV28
CASSFPRGLNYGYTF
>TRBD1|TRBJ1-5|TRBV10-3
CAISDGTGGNQPQHF
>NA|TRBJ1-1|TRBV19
CASRWGGSRTEAFF
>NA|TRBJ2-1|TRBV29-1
CSVEDLSGLNEQFF
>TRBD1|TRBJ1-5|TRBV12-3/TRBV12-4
CASSLGQPGGPQHF
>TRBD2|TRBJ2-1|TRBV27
CASSLLLAGTYNEQFF
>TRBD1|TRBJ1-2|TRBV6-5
CASSRQGADGYTF
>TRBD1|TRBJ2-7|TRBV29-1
CSVPGTGYEQYF
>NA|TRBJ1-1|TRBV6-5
CASSSPGLGTEAFF
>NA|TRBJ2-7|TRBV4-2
CASSQAGAYYEQYF
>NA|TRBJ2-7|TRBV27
CASSKRAATAYEQYF
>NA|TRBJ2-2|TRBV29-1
CSVTDRPNTGELFF
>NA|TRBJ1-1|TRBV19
CASSILQGPEAFF
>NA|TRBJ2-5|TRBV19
CASGEGPETQYF
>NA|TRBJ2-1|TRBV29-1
CSVEGTLSSYNEQFF
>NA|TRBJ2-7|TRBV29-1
CSASGPAGFSYEQYF
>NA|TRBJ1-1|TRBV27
CASSSIGAAMNTEAFF
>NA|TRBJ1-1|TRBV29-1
CSVSPRALFEAFF
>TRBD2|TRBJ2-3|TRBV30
CAWRQRGGVYTQYF
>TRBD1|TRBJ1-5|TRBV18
CASSPGTGPRPQHF
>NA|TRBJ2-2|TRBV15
CATSRAREISAGELFF
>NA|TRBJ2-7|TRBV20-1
CSASLRGATYEQYF
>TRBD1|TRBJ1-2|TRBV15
CATSRDLDRGNGYTF
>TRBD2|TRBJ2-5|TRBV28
CASSLTSGGTDQETQYF
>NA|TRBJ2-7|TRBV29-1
CSVEYGLAPGEQYF
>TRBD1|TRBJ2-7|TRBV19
CASSSRGLDSYEQYF
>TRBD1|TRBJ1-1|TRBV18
CASSPLTGGNTEAFF
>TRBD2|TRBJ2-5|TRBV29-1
CSVDSGGGGETQYF
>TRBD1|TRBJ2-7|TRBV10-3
CAAGQGASYEQYF
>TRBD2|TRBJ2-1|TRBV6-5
CASSYAGVMVSYNEQFF
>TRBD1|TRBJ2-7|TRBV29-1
CSVGGTGGHEQYF